The T cell receptor beta chain described here comes from a study of control samples from healthy donors and cancer patients. CDR1 is SGHRS and CDR2 is YFSETQ in the germline V gene. V shed 0 bases and J shed 3 bases, with 9 bases lying between them. The CDR3 length is 14 residues. Sequenced by immunoSEQ multiplex PCR; TCRdb stores in-frame clones only, minus some. The data show 90,000 to 100,000 clones, approximately 80% seen once. V gene TRBV5-1 combines with J gene TRBJ1-1; D not resolved. The receptor's source is a woman in her twenties or thirties in good health. Source material: blood. CDR3 loop: CASSLGSDYTEAFF. The DNA for the CDR3 is TGCGCCAGCAGCTTGGGCAGCGATTACACTGAAGCTTTCTTT.